Listed here are 5 T cell receptor beta chains from one sample, sequenced in a study of blood T cell repertoires in COVID-19. Using immunoSEQ multiplex PCR, the repertoire was profiled, and TCRdb retains in-frame clones only, with some absent. The sample holds about 350,000 clones, less than 90% seen once. The specimen was peripheral blood. These receptor sequences come from a woman aged 55 to 70 with COVID-19, enrolled during active disease.

This clone appeared a few times. The chain recombines TRBV18 with TRBJ2-3; 7 nucleotides line up with TRBD1. J was trimmed by 9 bases and V by 3 bases; bases with no gene match: 12. The germline gives CDR1 KGHSH, CDR2 LQKENI. The CDR3 loop spans 15 amino acids. The CDR3 region is CASSPTGTAMGTQYF. DNA for the CDR3: TGTGCCAGCTCACCTACCGGGACAGCAATGGGGACGCAGTATTTT.

The table lists this clone with a count of one. This chain joins TRBV6-5 and TRBJ1-2; D perhaps matches TRBD1 (6 bases). The CDR3 totals 13 residues. V was clipped by 8 bases and J by 8 bases, with 18 bases between them. From germline, CDR1 is MNHEY and CDR2 SVGAGI. Here the CDR3 reads CASVRSGQKGYTF. The CDR3 DNA follows: TGTGCCAGCGTGAGATCGGGACAAAAGGGCTACACCTTC.

The rearrangement joins TRBV30 to TRBJ1-3, with D maybe TRBD1 (6 bases). Germline values: CDR1 GTSNPN, CDR2 SVGIG (reference sequence). Trimming removed 4 bases at V and 1 base at J, with 8 bases between. CDR3 size: 13 residues. The CDR3 region has the DNA TGTGCCTGGAATCAGGGGTCTGGAAACACCATATATTTT. Translated, it gives CAWNQGSGNTIYF.

The chain has TRBV6-5 and TRBJ2-7, with D possibly being TRBD1 (5 bases). Germline V lookup: CDR1 MNHEY, CDR2 SVGAGI. The CDR3 totals 13 residues. Trimming stripped 7 bases from V and 0 bases from J, with 10 bases between. CDR3 sequence: CASNWGSSYEQYF. As DNA, the CDR3 is TGTGCCAGCAATTGGGGCAGCTCCTACGAGCAGTACTTC.

The chain joins TRBV6-5 to TRBJ2-7; 7 bases agree with TRBD1. V shed 6 bases, J shed 3 bases, and the junction held 8 bases outside the gene matches. The CDR3 covers 14 residues. Germline-derived CDR1 and CDR2 are MNHEY and SVGAGI. The CDR3 nucleotides read TGTGCCAGCAGGACCGGGACAGTTCTCTACGAGCAGTACTTC. Translated: CASRTGTVLYEQYF.